The T cell receptor beta chain described here comes from a study of cytomegalovirus exposure and HLA in healthy donors. The count of this clone is one. Its matching antigen is unknown. 60 Vbeta and 13 Jbeta primers were used in PCR. TCRdb keeps only in-frame clones here, not all; method: immunoSEQ multiplex PCR. This repertoire shows 150,000 to 200,000 clones, 80% to 85% found once; its top ten account for around 1.6%. Study observations and caveats: A cluster of highly shared sequence variants was likely a sequencing artifact. As a later analysis revealed, the rate of TCR association differed by HLA locus, with DRB1 most and HLA-C fewest. At a 0.05 false discovery rate, a later analysis found about 17,000 TCR beta sequences to be associated with HLA alleles.

Germline values: CDR1 SGDLS, CDR2 YYNGEE. The CDR3 has 15 amino acids. The V end lost 4 bases, the J end lost 0 bases, and 11 bases lay between the germline ends. The chain carries TRBV9 and TRBJ2-1; D not certain. Sequencing was performed on PBMCs. The clonotype comes from a woman aged 18-29 years in good health and CMV-seronegative. CDR3 residues: CASSPRSSSYNEQFF. Here the CDR3 DNA reads TGTGCCAGCAGCCCCCGAAGTAGCTCCTACAATGAGCAGTTCTTC.